Listed below are T cell receptor beta chains from one sample, sequenced in a study of cytomegalovirus exposure and HLA in healthy donors. Assay: immunoSEQ multiplex PCR; the TCRdb copy retains only in-frame clones and omits some. The sample lists 150,000 to 200,000 clones, about three quarters occurring once. Material for sequencing was PBMCs. The origin of the receptors is a girl aged 10 to 17 in good health and CMV-seronegative. CDR3s include the opening cysteine and the closing phenylalanine or tryptophan. D genes are given only for firm matches. Part of the rows lack a size; the others show once, few, many or a class for expanded clones.

J | D | V | size | CDR3 | DNA
TRBJ1-1 | TRBD1 | TRBV29-1 | NA | CSVTGLIDTEAFF | TGCAGCGTGACAGGGTTAATCGACACTGAAGCTTTCTTT
TRBJ1-5 | TRBD1 | TRBV6-1 | NA | CASSEVQGGGQPQHF | TGTGCCAGCAGTGAAGTACAGGGGGGTGGCCAGCCCCAGCATTTT
TRBJ1-1 | NA | TRBV19 | NA | CASSLLRGLDTEAFF | TGTGCCAGTAGCCTTCTTCGGGGTTTGGACACTGAAGCTTTCTTT
TRBJ1-2 | NA | TRBV4-1 | NA | CASSQRTNYGYTF | TGCGCCAGCAGCCAACGTACTAACTATGGCTACACCTTC
TRBJ1-5 | TRBD1 | TRBV5-1 | NA | CASSLGTGDQPQHF | TGCGCCAGCAGCTTGGGGACAGGGGACCAGCCCCAGCATTTT
TRBJ2-3 | TRBD2 | TRBV5-4 | NA | CASSLRTSGGLDTQYF | TGTGCCAGCAGCCTAAGGACTAGCGGGGGGTTAGATACGCAGTATTTT
TRBJ2-3 | NA | TRBV6-4 | NA | CASSESQVTDTQYF | TGTGCCAGCAGTGAGTCCCAGGTCACAGATACGCAGTATTTT
TRBJ1-1 | NA | TRBV10-2 | NA | CASSYGNTEAFF | TGCGCCAGCAGCTATGGGAACACTGAAGCTTTCTTT
TRBJ1-2 | NA | TRBV7-9 | NA | CASSLGLNYGYTF | TGTGCCAGCAGCTTAGGGCTCAACTATGGCTACACCTTC
TRBJ2-7 | NA | TRBV5-1 | NA | CASSLGHHEQYF | TGCGCCAGCAGCTTGGGGCATCACGAGCAGTACTTC
TRBJ2-7 | NA | TRBV2 | NA | CASSDQALRDEQYF | TGTGCCAGCAGTGATCAAGCGTTGAGAGACGAGCAGTACTTC
TRBJ2-4 | NA | TRBV5-4 | NA | CASSLEAEQNIQYF | TGTGCCAGCAGCTTGGAAGCGGAGCAAAACATTCAGTACTTC
TRBJ1-3 | NA | TRBV19 | NA | CASSGAVNSGNTIYF | TGTGCCAGTAGTGGGGCGGTAAACTCTGGAAACACCATATATTTT
TRBJ2-7 | TRBD1 | TRBV25-1 | NA | CASRDRGPYEQYF | TGTGCCAGCAGGGACAGGGGGCCCTACGAGCAGTACTTC
TRBJ2-3 | NA | TRBV9 | NA | CASSVVGPPTDTRYF | TGTGCCAGCAGCGTAGTTGGTCCCCCCACAGATACGCGGTATTTT
TRBJ1-2 | NA | TRBV9 | NA | CASSVAREDSSNDYGYTF | TGTGCCAGCAGCGTAGCAAGAGAGGACTCTTCGAACGACTATGGCTACACCTTC
TRBJ1-3 | TRBD1 | TRBV2 | NA | CASSEAFGQGDRNTIYF | TGTGCCAGCAGTGAAGCCTTCGGACAGGGAGACAGAAACACCATATATTTT
TRBJ1-2 | TRBD1 | TRBV6-6 | few | CASSAGQGRGYTF | TGTGCCAGCAGTGCCGGACAGGGCCGTGGCTACACCTTC
TRBJ2-2 | NA | TRBV9 | NA | CASRGTYPNTGELFF | TGTGCCAGCAGAGGGACATACCCGAACACCGGGGAGCTGTTTTTT
TRBJ2-7 | TRBD1 | TRBV7-8 | NA | CASSLVGTGVHYEQYF | TGTGCCAGCAGCTTAGTAGGGACAGGGGTCCACTACGAGCAGTACTTC
TRBJ2-1 | TRBD1 | TRBV28 | NA | CASSPLPDREEEQFF | TGTGCCAGCAGTCCACTCCCGGACAGGGAAGAAGAGCAGTTCTTC
TRBJ1-1 | NA | TRBV5-1 | NA | CASSLREGTEAFF | TGCGCCAGCAGCTTACGGGAGGGAACTGAAGCTTTCTTT
TRBJ1-1 | NA | TRBV29-1 | NA | CSVSRSTLNTEAFF | TGCAGCGTTTCCAGGTCTACTTTGAACACTGAAGCTTTCTTT
TRBJ2-7 | TRBD2 | TRBV5-1 | NA | CASSPGLAGGGYEQYF | TGCGCCAGCAGTCCGGGGCTAGCGGGGGGCGGGTACGAGCAGTACTTC
TRBJ2-7 | TRBD1 | TRBV5-1 | few | CASSSRQGYEQYF | TGCGCCAGCAGCTCCCGACAGGGCTACGAGCAGTACTTC
TRBJ2-1 | TRBD1 | TRBV11-1 | once | CASGLSGTGEYNEQFF | TGTGCCAGCGGACTTTCCGGGACAGGGGAATACAATGAGCAGTTCTTC
TRBJ1-2 | NA | TRBV6-1 | few | CASRETSNYGYTF | TGTGCCAGCAGAGAAACAAGTAACTATGGCTACACCTTC
TRBJ2-3 | TRBD1 | TRBV7-9 | once | CASRGRTGEWYF | TGTGCCAGCAGGGGCAGGACAGGGGAATGGTATTTT
TRBJ1-4 | TRBD1 | TRBV7-6 | few | CASSLFSGGTANEKLFF | TGTGCCAGCAGCTTATTTTCAGGGGGCACCGCTAATGAAAAACTGTTTTTT
TRBJ1-1 | TRBD1 | TRBV29-1 | NA | CSVEGGQLEAFF | TGCAGCGTTGAGGGGGGACAGCTTGAAGCTTTCTTT
TRBJ2-7 | TRBD1 | TRBV6-5 | NA | CASRKDRVVDEQYF | TGTGCCAGCAGGAAGGACAGGGTAGTTGACGAGCAGTACTTC
TRBJ1-4 | TRBD1 | TRBV7-9 | NA | CASSPGQYNEKLFF | TGTGCCAGCAGCCCGGGACAGTATAATGAAAAACTGTTTTTT
TRBJ1-2 | NA | TRBV27 | few | CASSSRGGDYGYTF | TGTGCCAGCAGTTCAAGGGGGGGCGACTATGGCTACACCTTC
TRBJ1-1 | TRBD1 | TRBV6-5 | few | CASSLQGEDTEAFF | TGTGCCAGCAGCCTCCAGGGGGAGGACACTGAAGCTTTCTTT
TRBJ1-3 | NA | TRBV6-1 | NA | CASSEGTPRTYGNTIYF | TGTGCCAGCAGTGAAGGGACACCAAGAACATATGGAAACACCATATATTTT
TRBJ1-2 | TRBD1 | TRBV27 | NA | CASSSGQGAYGYTF | TGTGCCAGCAGTTCGGGACAGGGCGCCTATGGCTACACCTTC
TRBJ1-4 | TRBD1 | TRBV5-4 | NA | CASSRDRGEGEKLFF | TGTGCCAGCAGCCGGGACAGGGGTGAGGGTGAAAAACTGTTTTTT
TRBJ2-5 | TRBD2 | TRBV6-1 | NA | CASSGRGTRPQTQYF | TGTGCCAGCAGTGGTAGGGGGACTAGACCACAGACCCAGTACTTC
TRBJ2-7 | TRBD2 | TRBV19 | few | CASKTSGGSYEQYF | TGTGCCAGCAAGACTAGCGGGGGGAGCTACGAGCAGTACTTC
TRBJ2-5 | NA | TRBV29-1 | NA | CSTHQETQYF | TGCAGCACTCATCAAGAGACCCAGTACTTC
TRBJ1-6 | TRBD1 | TRBV28 | NA | CASSWGQIDNSPLHF | TGTGCCAGCAGTTGGGGACAGATTGATAATTCACCCCTCCACTTT
TRBJ2-5 | TRBD1 | TRBV9 | NA | CASSSRQGGLKETQYF | TGTGCCAGCAGCTCCCGACAGGGGGGTTTGAAAGAGACCCAGTACTTC
TRBJ2-3 | NA | TRBV10-3 | few | CAIQEDTDTQYF | TGTGCCATTCAGGAAGACACAGATACGCAGTATTTT
TRBJ2-3 | NA | TRBV11-3 | NA | CASSFSGGGDTQYF | TGTGCCAGCAGCTTCAGCGGTGGAGGGGATACGCAGTATTTT
TRBJ2-2 | NA | TRBV5-4 | NA | CASSALKGSTGELFF | TGTGCCAGCAGCGCCCTGAAGGGGTCCACCGGGGAGCTGTTTTTT
TRBJ1-1 | TRBD1 | TRBV27 | NA | CASSHTTQGAGTEAFF | TGTGCCAGCAGTCATACAACTCAGGGGGCAGGCACTGAAGCTTTCTTT
TRBJ1-1 | NA | TRBV7-9 | NA | CASTARGIVGMNTEAFF | TGTGCCAGCACCGCGAGGGGGATCGTGGGCATGAACACTGAAGCTTTCTTT
TRBJ2-2 | TRBD1 | TRBV5-1 | NA | CASSRINGTGRTGELFF | TGCGCCAGCAGCCGAATCAACGGGACAGGGAGAACCGGGGAGCTGTTTTTT
TRBJ1-1 | TRBD1 | TRBV6-4 | NA | CASRAGTGGAFF | TGTGCCAGCAGAGCCGGGACAGGGGGAGCTTTCTTT